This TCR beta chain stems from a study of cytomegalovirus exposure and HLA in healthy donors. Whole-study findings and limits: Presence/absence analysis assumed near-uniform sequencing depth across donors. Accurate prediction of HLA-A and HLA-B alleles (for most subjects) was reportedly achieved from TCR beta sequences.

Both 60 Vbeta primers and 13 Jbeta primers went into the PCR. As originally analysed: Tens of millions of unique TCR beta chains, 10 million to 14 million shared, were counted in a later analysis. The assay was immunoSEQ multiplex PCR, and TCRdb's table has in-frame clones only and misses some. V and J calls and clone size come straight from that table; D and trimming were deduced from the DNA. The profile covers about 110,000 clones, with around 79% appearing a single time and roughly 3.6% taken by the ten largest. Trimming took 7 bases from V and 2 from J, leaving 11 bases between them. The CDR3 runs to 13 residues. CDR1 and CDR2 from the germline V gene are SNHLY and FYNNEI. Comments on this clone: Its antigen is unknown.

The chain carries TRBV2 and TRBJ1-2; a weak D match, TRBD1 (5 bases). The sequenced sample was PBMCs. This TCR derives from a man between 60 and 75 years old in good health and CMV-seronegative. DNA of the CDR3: TGTGCCAGCACGAGACAGCTAAACTATGGCTACACCTTC. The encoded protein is CASTRQLNYGYTF.